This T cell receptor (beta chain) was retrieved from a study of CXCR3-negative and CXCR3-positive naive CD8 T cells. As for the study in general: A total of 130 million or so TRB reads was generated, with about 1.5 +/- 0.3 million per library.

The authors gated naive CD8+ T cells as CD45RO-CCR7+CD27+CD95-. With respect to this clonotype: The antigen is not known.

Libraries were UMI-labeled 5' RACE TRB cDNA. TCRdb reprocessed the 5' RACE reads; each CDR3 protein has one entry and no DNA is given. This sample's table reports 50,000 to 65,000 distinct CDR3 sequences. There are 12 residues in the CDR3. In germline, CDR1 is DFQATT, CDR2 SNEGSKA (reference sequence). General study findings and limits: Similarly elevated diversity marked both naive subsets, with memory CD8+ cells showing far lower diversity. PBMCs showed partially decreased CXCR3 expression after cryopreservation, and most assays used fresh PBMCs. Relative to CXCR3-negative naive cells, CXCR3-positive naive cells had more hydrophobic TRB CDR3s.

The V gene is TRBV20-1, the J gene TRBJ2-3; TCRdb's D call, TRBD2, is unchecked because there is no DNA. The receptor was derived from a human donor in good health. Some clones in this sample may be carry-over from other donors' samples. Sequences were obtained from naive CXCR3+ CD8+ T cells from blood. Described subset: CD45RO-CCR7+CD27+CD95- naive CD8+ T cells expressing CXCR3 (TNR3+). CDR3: CSARMGADTQYF.